The source of this TCR beta chain is a study of glioma-infiltrating T cells after dendritic cell vaccination. Whole-study context: Patients had newly diagnosed or recurrent glioblastoma and received dendritic cell vaccines.

Time point denoted: after dendritic cell vaccination, including at tumor progression/relapse. PBMC were collected before vaccination, two weeks after the third vaccination, and at progression. TCRB CDR3 was amplified from 2 ug genomic DNA or less. Measured with immunoSEQ multiplex PCR; TCRdb has only the in-frame clones, and not every one. This table has 75,000 to 95,000 clones, roughly 77% appearing once. The material sequenced was blood, taken after dendritic cell vaccination. This clonotype was obtained from a human donor with glioblastoma.

In DNA, the CDR3 is TGTGCCTGGAGTGTCGGAGGGGCTCACGGAAACACCATATATTTT. It is translated as CAWSVGGAHGNTIYF. The chain couples TRBV30 to TRBJ1-3, with D perhaps matching TRBD1 (5 bases). Per the germline V gene, CDR1 is GTSNPN and CDR2 is SVGIG (reference sequence). The V and J ends lost 0 bases and 4 bases respectively, with 13 bases between them. CDR3 length equals 15 residues.